This T cell receptor (beta chain) emerged from a study of technical replicates of blood from a few donors. Profiling relied on immunoSEQ multiplex PCR, and the TCRdb table lists in-frame clones only, not all of them. The data contain 65,000 to 85,000 clones, about 92% of them singletons. CDR3 length: 13 amino acids. The germline V gene has CDR1 SGHRS and CDR2 YFSETQ. V lost 7 bases to trimming and J lost 3 bases; unmatched junction nucleotides: 5. The clonotype was recovered from a human donor in good health. Input material: T cells isolated from PBMCs. The chain employs TRBV5-1 and TRBJ2-7; 9 bases agree with TRBD1. Here the CDR3 reads CASGDREGYEQYF. CDR3 DNA: TGCGCCAGCGGGGACAGGGAGGGCTACGAGCAGTACTTC.